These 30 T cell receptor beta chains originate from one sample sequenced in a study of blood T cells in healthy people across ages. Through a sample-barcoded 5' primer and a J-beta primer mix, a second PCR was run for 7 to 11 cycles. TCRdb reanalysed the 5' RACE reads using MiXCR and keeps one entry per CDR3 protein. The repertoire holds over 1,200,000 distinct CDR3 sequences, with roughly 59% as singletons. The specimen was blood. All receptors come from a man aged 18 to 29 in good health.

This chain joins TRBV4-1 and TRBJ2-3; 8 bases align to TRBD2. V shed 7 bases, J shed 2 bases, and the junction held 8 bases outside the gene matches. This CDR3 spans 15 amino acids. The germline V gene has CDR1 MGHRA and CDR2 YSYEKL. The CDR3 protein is CASTPLREATDTQYF. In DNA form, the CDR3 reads TGCGCCAGCACCCCCCTGCGGGAGGCCACAGATACGCAGTATTTT.

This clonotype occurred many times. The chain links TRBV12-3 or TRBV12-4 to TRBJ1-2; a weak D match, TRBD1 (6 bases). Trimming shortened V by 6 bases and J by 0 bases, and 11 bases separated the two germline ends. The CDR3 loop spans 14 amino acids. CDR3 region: CASSRTGSNYGYTF. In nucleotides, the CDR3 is TGTGCCAGCAGCCGAACAGGGTCTAACTATGGCTACACCTTC.

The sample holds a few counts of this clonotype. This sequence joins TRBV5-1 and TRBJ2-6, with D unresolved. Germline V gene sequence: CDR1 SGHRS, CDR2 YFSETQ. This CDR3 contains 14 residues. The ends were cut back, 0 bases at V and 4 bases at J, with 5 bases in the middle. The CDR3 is CASSLAIGANVLTF. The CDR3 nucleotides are TGCGCCAGCAGCTTGGCGATCGGGGCCAACGTCCTGACTTTC.

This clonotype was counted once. CDR3 nucleotides: TGTGCCAGCAGCTTATCGCCCGAGGGGGAGACCCAGTACTTC. It codes for CASSLSPEGETQYF. The chain recombines TRBV5-5 with TRBJ2-5; D is perhaps TRBD1 or TRBD2 (5 bases each). CDR3 size: 14 residues. Germline CDR1 reads SGHKS; CDR2 reads YYEKEE (reference sequence). V lost 2 bases, J lost 5 bases, and 13 bases lay in between.

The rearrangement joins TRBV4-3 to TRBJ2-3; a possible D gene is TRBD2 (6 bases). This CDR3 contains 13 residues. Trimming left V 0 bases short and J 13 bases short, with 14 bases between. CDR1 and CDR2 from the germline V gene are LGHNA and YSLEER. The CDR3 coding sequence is TGCGCCAGCAGCCAAGATGGGGGGTCCGGGGAGTATTTT. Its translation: CASSQDGGSGEYF.

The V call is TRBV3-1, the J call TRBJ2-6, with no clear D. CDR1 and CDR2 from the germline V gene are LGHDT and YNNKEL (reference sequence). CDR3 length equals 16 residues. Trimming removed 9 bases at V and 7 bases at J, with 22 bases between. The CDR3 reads CARPIGYSSEANVLTF. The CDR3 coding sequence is TGTGCCAGGCCCATAGGGTATTCATCGGAAGCCAACGTCCTGACTTTC. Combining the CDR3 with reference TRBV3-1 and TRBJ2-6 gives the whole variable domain DTAVSQTPKYLVTQMGNDKSIKCEQNLGHDTMYWYKQDSKKFLKIMFSYNNKELIINETVPNRFSPKSPDKAHLNLHINSLELGDSAVYFCARPIGYSSEANVLTFGAGSRLTVL.

The CDR3 nucleotides read TGCAGTGCTAAAACAGGGGTCGGGACCCAGTACTTC. It is translated as CSAKTGVGTQYF. This sequence joins TRBV20-1 and TRBJ2-7; the match to TRBD1 covers 7 bases. With the DNA end fitting TRBJ2-5 better, the J assignment may be wrong. Germline CDR1 reads DFQATT; CDR2 reads SNEGSKA (reference sequence). CDR3 length: 12 residues.

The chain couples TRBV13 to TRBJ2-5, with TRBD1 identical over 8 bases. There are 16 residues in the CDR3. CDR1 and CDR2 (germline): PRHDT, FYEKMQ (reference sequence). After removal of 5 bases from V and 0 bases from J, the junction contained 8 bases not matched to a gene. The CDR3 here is CASSTRTGRYQETQYF. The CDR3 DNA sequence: TGTGCCAGCAGCACCCGGACAGGGAGGTACCAAGAGACCCAGTACTTC.

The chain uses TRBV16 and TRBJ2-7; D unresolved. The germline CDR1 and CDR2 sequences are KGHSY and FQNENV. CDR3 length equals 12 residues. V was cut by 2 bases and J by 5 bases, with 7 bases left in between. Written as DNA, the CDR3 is TGTGCCAGCAGCCAAATGTTAAACGAGCAGTACTTC. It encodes CASSQMLNEQYF.

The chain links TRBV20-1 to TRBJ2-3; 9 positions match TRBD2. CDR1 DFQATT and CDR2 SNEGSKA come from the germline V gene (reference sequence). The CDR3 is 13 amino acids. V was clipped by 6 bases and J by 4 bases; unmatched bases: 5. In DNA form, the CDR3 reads TGCAGTGCGAAGACTAGCGGAGCAGATACGCAGTATTTT. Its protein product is CSAKTSGADTQYF.

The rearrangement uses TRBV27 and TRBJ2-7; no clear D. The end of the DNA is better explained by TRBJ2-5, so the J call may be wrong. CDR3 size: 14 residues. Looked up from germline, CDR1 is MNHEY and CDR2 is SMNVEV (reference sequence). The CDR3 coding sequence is TGTGCCAGCAGTCCCAGTCCTTTAGCAGGGACCCAGTACTTC. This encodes CASSPSPLAGTQYF.

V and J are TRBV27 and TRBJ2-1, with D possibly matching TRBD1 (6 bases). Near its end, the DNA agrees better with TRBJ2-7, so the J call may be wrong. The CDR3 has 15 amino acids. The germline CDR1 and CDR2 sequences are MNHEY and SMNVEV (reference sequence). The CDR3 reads CASSKDSLAYNEQYF. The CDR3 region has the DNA TGTGCCAGCAGCAAGGACAGTTTGGCATACAATGAGCAGTACTTC.

This chain's CDR3 is CATQAQFGQPQHF. CDR3 in DNA: TGTGCCACCCAGGCGCAGTTTGGTCAGCCCCAGCATTTT. The chain uses TRBV15 and TRBJ1-5; no firm D call. V was trimmed by 8 bases and J by 6 bases, leaving 14 bases between them. CDR3 length: 13 residues. Per germline, CDR1 LNHNV and CDR2 YYDKDF (reference sequence).

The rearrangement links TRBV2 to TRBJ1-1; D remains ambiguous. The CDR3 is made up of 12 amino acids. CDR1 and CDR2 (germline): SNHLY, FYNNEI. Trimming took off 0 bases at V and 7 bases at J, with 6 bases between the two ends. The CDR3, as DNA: TGTGCCAGCAGTGAAGCGGAACATGAAGCTTTCTTT. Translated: CASSEAEHEAFF.

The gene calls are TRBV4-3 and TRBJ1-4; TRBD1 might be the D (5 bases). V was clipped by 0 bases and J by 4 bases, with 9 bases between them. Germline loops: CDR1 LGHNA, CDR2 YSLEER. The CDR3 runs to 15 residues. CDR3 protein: CASSQDRDFNEKLFF. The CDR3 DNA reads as TGCGCCAGCAGCCAAGATAGGGACTTTAATGAAAAACTGTTTTTT.

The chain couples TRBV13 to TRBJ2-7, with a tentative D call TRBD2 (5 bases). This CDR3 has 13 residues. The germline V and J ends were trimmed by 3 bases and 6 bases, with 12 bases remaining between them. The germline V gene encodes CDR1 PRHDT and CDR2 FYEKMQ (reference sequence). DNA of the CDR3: TGTGCCAGCAGCTTGGTCGGGGAAGTCGAGCAGTACTTC. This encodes CASSLVGEVEQYF. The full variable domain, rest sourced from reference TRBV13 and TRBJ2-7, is AAGVIQSPRHLIKEKRETATLKCYPIPRHDTVYWYQQGPGQDPQFLISFYEKMQSDKGSIPDRFSAQQFSDYHSELNMSSLELGDSALYFCASSLVGEVEQYFGPGTRLTVT.

This CDR3 is CASSMQGSSYEQYF. CDR3 bases: TGTGCCAGTAGTATGCAGGGATCCTCCTACGAGCAGTACTTC. The rearrangement joins TRBV19 to TRBJ2-7; tentative D call: TRBD1 (5 bases). Germline V gene lookup returns CDR1 LNHDA and CDR2 SQIVND (reference sequence). Trimming stripped 3 bases from V and 0 bases from J, with 9 bases between. This CDR3 comprises 14 residues.

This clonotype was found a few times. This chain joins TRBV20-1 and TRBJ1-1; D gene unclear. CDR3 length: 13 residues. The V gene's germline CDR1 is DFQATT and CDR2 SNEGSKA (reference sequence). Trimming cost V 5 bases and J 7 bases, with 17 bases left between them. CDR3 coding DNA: TGCAGTGCTCGATCTTGGATCTTCGGTGAAGCTTTCTTT. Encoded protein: CSARSWIFGEAFF.

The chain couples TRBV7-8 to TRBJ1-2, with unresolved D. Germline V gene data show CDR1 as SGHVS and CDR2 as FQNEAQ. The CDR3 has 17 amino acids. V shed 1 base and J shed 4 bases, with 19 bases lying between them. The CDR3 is CASSLDTGPPVSYGYTF. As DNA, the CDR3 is TGTGCCAGCAGCTTAGATACCGGGCCCCCAGTGAGCTATGGCTACACCTTC. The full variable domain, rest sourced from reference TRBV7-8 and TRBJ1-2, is GAGVSQSPRYKVAKRGQDVALRCDPISGHVSLFWYQQALGQGPEFLTYFQNEAQLDKSGLPSDRFFAERPEGSVSTLKIQRTQQEDSAVYLCASSLDTGPPVSYGYTFGSGTRLTVV.

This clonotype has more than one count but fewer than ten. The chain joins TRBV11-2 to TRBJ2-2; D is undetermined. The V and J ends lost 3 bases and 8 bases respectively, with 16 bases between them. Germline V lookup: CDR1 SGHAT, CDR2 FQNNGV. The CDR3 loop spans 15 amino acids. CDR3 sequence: CASSFFAGPRGELFF. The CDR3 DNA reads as TGTGCCAGCAGCTTCTTCGCCGGGCCCAGGGGGGAGCTGTTTTTT.

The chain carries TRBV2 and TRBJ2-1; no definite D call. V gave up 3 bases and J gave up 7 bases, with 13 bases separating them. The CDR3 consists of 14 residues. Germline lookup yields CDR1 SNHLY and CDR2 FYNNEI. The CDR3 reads CASSDGRIGNEQFF. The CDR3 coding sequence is TGTGCCAGCAGTGACGGGCGGATAGGGAATGAGCAGTTCTTC. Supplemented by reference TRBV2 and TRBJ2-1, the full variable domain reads EPEVTQTPSHQVTQMGQEVILRCVPISNHLYFYWYRQILGQKVEFLVSFYNNEISEKSEIFDDQFSVERPDGSNFTLKIRSTKLEDSAMYFCASSDGRIGNEQFFGPGTRLTVL.

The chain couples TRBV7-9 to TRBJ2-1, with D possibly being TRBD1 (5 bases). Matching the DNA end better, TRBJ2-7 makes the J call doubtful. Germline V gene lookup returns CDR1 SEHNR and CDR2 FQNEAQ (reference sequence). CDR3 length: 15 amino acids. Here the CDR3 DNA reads TGTGCCAGCAGCCAAATGGTAGGGGTAGACTACGAGCAGTACTTC. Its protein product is CASSQMVGVDYEQYF.

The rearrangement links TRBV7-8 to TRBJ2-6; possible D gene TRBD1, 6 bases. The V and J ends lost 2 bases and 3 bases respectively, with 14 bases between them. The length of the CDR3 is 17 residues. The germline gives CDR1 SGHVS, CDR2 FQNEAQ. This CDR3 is CASSLPWTVRGANVLTF. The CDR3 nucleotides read TGTGCCAGCAGCTTACCTTGGACAGTGCGTGGGGCCAACGTCCTGACTTTC.

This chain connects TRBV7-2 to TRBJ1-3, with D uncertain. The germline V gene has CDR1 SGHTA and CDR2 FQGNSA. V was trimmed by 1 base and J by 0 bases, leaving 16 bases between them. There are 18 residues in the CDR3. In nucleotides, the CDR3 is TGTGCCAGCAGCTTAGATCCGGGATACTACTACTCTGGAAACACCATATATTTT. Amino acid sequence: CASSLDPGYYYSGNTIYF.

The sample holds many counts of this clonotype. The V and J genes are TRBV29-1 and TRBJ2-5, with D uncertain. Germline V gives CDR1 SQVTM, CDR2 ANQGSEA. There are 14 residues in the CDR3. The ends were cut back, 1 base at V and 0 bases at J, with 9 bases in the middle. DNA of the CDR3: TGCAGCGTTGAAGTCATACAGTACCAAGAGACCCAGTACTTC. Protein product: CSVEVIQYQETQYF. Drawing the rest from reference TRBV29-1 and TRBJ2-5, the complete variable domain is SAVISQKPSRDICQRGTSLTIQCQVDSQVTMMFWYRQQPGQSLTLIATANQGSEATYESGFVIDKFPISRPNLTFSTLTVSNMSPEDSSIYLCSVEVIQYQETQYFGPGTRLLVL.

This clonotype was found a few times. CDR3 region: CASKRNEQYF. The CDR3 DNA is TGTGCCAGCAAAAGGAACGAGCAGTACTTC. This chain connects TRBV6-5 to TRBJ2-7; D gene uncertain. V was cut by 7 bases and J by 5 bases, with 6 bases left in between. CDR3 length: 10 residues. From germline, CDR1 is MNHEY and CDR2 SVGAGI.

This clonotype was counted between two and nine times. In DNA form, the CDR3 reads TGCGCCAGCAGCTTGAGGGACAGAACTTCCTACGAGCAGTACTTC. This codes for CASSLRDRTSYEQYF. V usage is TRBV5-1 and J usage is TRBJ2-7, with 7 bases lining up with TRBD1. J gave up 1 base and V 1 base, and 5 bases lay outside the gene matches. Germline assignment: CDR1 SGHRS and CDR2 YFSETQ. The CDR3 has 15 amino acids.

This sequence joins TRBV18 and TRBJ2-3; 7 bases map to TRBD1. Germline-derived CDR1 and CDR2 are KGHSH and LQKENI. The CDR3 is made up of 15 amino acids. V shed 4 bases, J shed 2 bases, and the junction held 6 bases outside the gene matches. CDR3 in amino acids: CASSQPGQTTDTQYF. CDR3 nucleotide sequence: TGTGCCAGCTCACAACCGGGACAGACCACAGATACGCAGTATTTT.

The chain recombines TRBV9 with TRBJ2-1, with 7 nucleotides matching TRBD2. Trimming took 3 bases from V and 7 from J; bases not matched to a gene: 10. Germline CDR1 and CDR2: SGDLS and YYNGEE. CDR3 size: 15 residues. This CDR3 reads CASSDSTGGDNEQFF. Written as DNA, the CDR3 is TGTGCCAGCAGCGATTCGACGGGGGGTGATAATGAGCAGTTCTTC.

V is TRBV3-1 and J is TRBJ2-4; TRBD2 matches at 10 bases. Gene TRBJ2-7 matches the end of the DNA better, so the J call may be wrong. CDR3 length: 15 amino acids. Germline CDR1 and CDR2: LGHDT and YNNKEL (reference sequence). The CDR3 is CASSQAGTSEYEQYF. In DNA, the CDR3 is TGTGCCAGCAGCCAAGCAGGGACTAGCGAGTACGAGCAGTACTTC.